Each of the 30 T cell receptor beta chains below was sequenced from the same sample in a study of blood T cell repertoires in COVID-19. Here immunoSEQ multiplex PCR was the method, and the copy in TCRdb shows in-frame clones only, minus some. This sample has roughly 320,000 clones, with roughly 89% found just once. Sequencing was done on a sample of peripheral blood. The source of these receptors is a woman between 25 and 40 years old with COVID-19, enrolled during active disease.

The V call is TRBV4-1, the J call TRBJ2-7, with D unresolved. This CDR3 contains 13 residues. CDR1 is MGHRA, CDR2 YSYEKL, per germline. The V gene lost 1 base and the J gene lost 3 bases, with 7 bases spanning the gap. The CDR3 region is CASSQVPGYEQYV. The DNA of the CDR3 is TGCGCCAGCAGCCAAGTTCCGGGCTACGAGCAGTACGTC.

This clone has a single count. The rearrangement uses TRBV10-3 and TRBJ1-2; 9 nucleotides line up with TRBD1. Per the germline V gene, CDR1 is ENHRY and CDR2 is SYGVKD. There are 14 residues in the CDR3. The J segment lost 5 bases and the V segment lost 7 bases, leaving 8 bases of the junction unmatched. The CDR3 region is CAINPTGTGYGYTF. The CDR3 region has the DNA TGTGCCATCAACCCAACCGGGACAGGGTATGGCTACACCTTC.

The chain uses TRBV10-2 and TRBJ2-7; TRBD1 might be the D (5 bases). Looked up from germline, CDR1 is WSHSY and CDR2 is SAAADI. There are 13 residues in the CDR3. The V gene lost 2 bases and the J gene lost 2 bases, with 7 bases spanning the gap. This chain's CDR3 is CASSEGAPYEQYV. CDR3 DNA: TGCGCCAGCAGTGAGGGGGCTCCCTACGAGCAGTACGTC.

The rearrangement joins TRBV1 to TRBJ2-7; the DNA was not used to check the table's D call, TRBD2. TRBV1 is annotated as a pseudogene. This CDR3 is 13 amino acids long. CDR3 region: CTSSPLIVGEQYV. As DNA, the CDR3 is TGCACCAGCAGCCCCCTCATAGTCGGCGAGCAGTACGTC.

The chain employs TRBV7-6 and TRBJ2-3, with unresolved D. Germline loops: CDR1 SGHVS, CDR2 FNYEAQ. This CDR3 contains 16 residues. Trimming removed 0 bases from V and 0 bases from J, with 10 bases in between. CDR3 sequence: CASSLAQLSSTDTQYF. CDR3 sequence (DNA): TGTGCCAGCAGCTTAGCCCAACTTTCTAGCACAGATACGCAGTATTTT.

The chain joins TRBV2 to TRBJ2-5, with D possibly TRBD2 on 5 matching bases. CDR1 and CDR2 from the germline V gene are SNHLY and FYNNEI. The CDR3 sequence is 13 residues long. The V gene lost 6 bases and the J gene lost 7 bases, with 15 bases spanning the gap. The DNA for the CDR3 is TGTGCCAGCAGCCGGACCGCTGAGGGGACCCAGTACTTC. Translated, it gives CASSRTAEGTQYF.

The chain links TRBV5-4 to TRBJ1-2; 9 bases map to TRBD1. V gave up 3 bases and J gave up 4 bases; unmatched junction bases: 7. The CDR3 runs 15 residues. In germline, CDR1 is SGHNT, CDR2 YYREEE (reference sequence). The CDR3 protein is CASSYKGQGTYGYTF. DNA for the CDR3: TGTGCCAGCAGCTACAAAGGACAGGGGACCTATGGCTACACCTTC. The variable domain in full, completed from reference TRBV5-4 and TRBJ1-2, reads ETGVTQSPTHLIKTRGQQVTLRCSSQSGHNTVSWYQQALGQGPQFIFQYYREEENGRGNFPPRFSGLQFPNYSSELNVNALELDDSALYLCASSYKGQGTYGYTFGSGTRLTVV.

The chain is built from TRBV11-3 and TRBJ2-5; 8 positions agree with TRBD1. With V trimmed by 5 bases and J by 3 bases, 2 bases remained unmatched. Germline CDR1 reads SGHNT; CDR2 reads YENEEA. The CDR3 length is 13 residues. This chain's CDR3 is CASSKTGEETQYF. The CDR3 coding sequence is TGTGCCAGCAGCAAGACAGGGGAAGAGACCCAGTACTTC.

The chain joins TRBV27 to TRBJ2-5; tentative D call: TRBD2 (5 bases). Trimming removed 6 bases from V and 1 base from J, with 9 bases in between. The germline V gene encodes CDR1 MNHEY and CDR2 SMNVEV (reference sequence). The CDR3 spans 13 residues. The CDR3 region has the DNA TGTGCCAGCAGGATAGCGTCCCAAGAGACCCAGTACTTC. It is translated as CASRIASQETQYF.

This clone was recorded once. The chain is built from TRBV28 and TRBJ1-2; D is unclear. There are 13 residues in the CDR3. CDR1 and CDR2 from the germline V gene are MDHEN and SYDVKM. V was trimmed by 4 bases and J by 10 bases, leaving 16 bases between them. The CDR3 region is CASSYPAELTYTF. For the CDR3, the DNA is TGTGCCAGCAGTTACCCGGCGGAGCTTACCTACACCTTC.

The chain joins TRBV7-2 to TRBJ2-3, with 8 bases aligning to TRBD2. This CDR3 is built from 12 residues. The germline V gene has CDR1 SGHTA and CDR2 FQGNSA. V lost 7 bases and J lost 5; bases outside the gene matches: 2. CDR3 sequence: CASTAGGDTQYF. The CDR3 bases are TGTGCCAGCACCGCGGGGGGAGATACGCAGTATTTT.

This sequence joins TRBV10-2 and TRBJ2-6; D is ambiguous. V gave up 7 bases and J gave up 0 bases, with 13 bases separating them. The CDR3 loop spans 16 amino acids. CDR1 WSHSY and CDR2 SAAADI come from the germline V gene. CDR3 sequence reads: CASTEERNSGANVLTF. In DNA form, the CDR3 reads TGCGCCAGCACAGAGGAACGGAACTCTGGGGCCAACGTCCTGACTTTC.

This rearrangement joins TRBV6-6 to TRBJ2-1; D perhaps matches TRBD1 (6 bases). Germline V lookup: CDR1 MNHNY, CDR2 SVGAGI (reference sequence). The CDR3 contains 14 residues. Trimming took off 7 bases at V and 4 bases at J, with 14 bases between the two ends. The CDR3 is CASIHGQGYNEQFF. DNA of the CDR3: TGTGCCAGCATCCACGGCCAGGGGTACAATGAGCAGTTCTTC.

V gene TRBV3-1 (or the pseudogene TRBV3-2) combines with J gene TRBJ1-6, with no clear D. V lost 4 bases, J lost 9 bases, and 13 bases lay in between. Germline V gene sequence: CDR1 LGHDT, CDR2 YNNKEL (reference sequence). The CDR3 has 14 amino acids. CDR3 sequence: CASSLEGIGSPLHF. The CDR3 DNA reads TGTGCCAGCAGCCTCGAGGGTATTGGTTCACCCCTCCACTTT.

The V gene is TRBV2, the J gene TRBJ1-2, with D possibly being TRBD1 (5 bases). V shed 0 bases and J shed 3 bases, with 14 bases lying between them. Germline loops: CDR1 SNHLY, CDR2 FYNNEI. The CDR3 extends over 16 amino acids. DNA for the CDR3: TGTGCCAGCAGTGAAGCTGCGGGAGGGGAGGACTATGGCTACACCTTC. Translating gives CASSEAAGGEDYGYTF.

This clone was counted at least ten times. The sample holds other DNA sequences that translate to the same CDR3. The chain employs TRBV2 and TRBJ2-5, with 9 bases matching TRBD2. Germline V gene data show CDR1 as SNHLY and CDR2 as FYNNEI. V was pared by 4 bases and J by 2 bases, with 2 bases of the junction left unmatched. CDR3 length equals 14 residues. CDR3 nucleotides: TGTGCCAGCAGTGTTAGCGGGGGACAAGAGACCCAGTACTTC. It translates to CASSVSGGQETQYF.

The V gene is TRBV11-2, the J gene TRBJ1-2; 8 bases map to TRBD1. Trimming took 5 bases from V and 0 from J; bases not matched to a gene: 11. Germline CDR1 SGHAT, CDR2 FQNNGV. This CDR3 contains 17 residues. This chain's CDR3 is CASSRTGFTRANYGYTF. CDR3 nucleotide sequence: TGTGCCAGCAGCAGGACAGGGTTTACGCGAGCTAACTATGGCTACACCTTC.

The chain combines TRBV3-1 (or the pseudogene TRBV3-2) with TRBJ1-4; D not resolved. Trimming removed 5 bases at V and 8 bases at J, with 15 bases between. Germline CDR1 and CDR2: LGHDT and YNNKEL (reference sequence). The CDR3 consists of 14 residues. The chain's CDR3 is CASSFGTAAEKLFF. Here the CDR3 DNA reads TGTGCCAGCAGCTTCGGAACTGCGGCGGAAAAACTGTTTTTT.

The chain uses TRBV6-2 or TRBV6-3 and TRBJ2-5; TRBD2 agrees at 7 bases. The germline gives CDR1 MNHEY, CDR2 SVGEGT. The CDR3 consists of 18 residues. The trim removed 0 bases at V and 2 bases at J, leaving 12 bases unmatched. The CDR3 sequence: CASSYSMVGGVIQETQYF. CDR3 coding DNA: TGTGCCAGCAGTTACTCGATGGTGGGGGGGGTCATACAAGAGACCCAGTACTTC.

The rearrangement uses TRBV11-2 and TRBJ2-2; 13 positions match TRBD2. This CDR3 spans 16 amino acids. V dropped 2 bases and J dropped 6; count of bases not matched to a gene: 3. Germline V lookup: CDR1 SGHAT, CDR2 FQNNGV. CDR3 in amino acids: CASSLTSGGAPGELFF. The CDR3 bases are TGTGCCAGCAGCTTAACTAGCGGGGGGGCCCCCGGGGAGCTGTTTTTT.

The V and J genes are TRBV15 and TRBJ1-1; D is ambiguous. This CDR3 contains 14 residues. Trimming cost V 0 bases and J 0 bases, with 5 bases left between them. The V gene's germline CDR1 is LNHNV and CDR2 YYDKDF (reference sequence). In nucleotides, the CDR3 is TGTGCCACCAGCAGAGATCTCTTGAACACTGAAGCTTTCTTT. The encoded protein is CATSRDLLNTEAFF.

This sequence joins TRBV6-1 and TRBJ1-2; D is undetermined. Germline V gives CDR1 MNHNS, CDR2 SASEGT. This CDR3 has 13 residues. Trimming took 2 bases from V and 5 from J, leaving 9 bases between them. DNA of the CDR3: TGTGCCAGCAGTGAAAACCCCCGGTATGGCTACACCTTC. It is translated as CASSENPRYGYTF.

The V and J genes are TRBV19 and TRBJ1-1, with 7 bases that match TRBD1. CDR1 and CDR2 from the germline V gene are LNHDA and SQIVND (reference sequence). V shed 4 bases, J shed 6 bases, and the junction held 5 bases outside the gene matches. This CDR3 is 13 amino acids long. CDR3 coding DNA: TGTGCCAGTAGTAAAGACAGGGCCGCTGAAGCTTTCTTT. The encoded protein is CASSKDRAAEAFF.

This clone was observed a single time. The rearrangement uses TRBV5-4 and TRBJ2-4; 12 bases match TRBD2. The CDR3 consists of 17 residues. CDR1 is SGHNT and CDR2 is YYREEE in the germline V gene (reference sequence). V lost 3 bases, J lost 7 bases, and 11 bases stayed unmatched. This CDR3 is CASSSPTGLAGGNIQYF. In DNA, the CDR3 is TGTGCCAGCAGCTCCCCCACTGGCCTAGCGGGGGGGAACATTCAGTACTTC.

The chain employs TRBV5-1 and TRBJ2-3, with TRBD2 matching over 9 bases. This CDR3 has 15 amino acids. The V and J ends lost 4 bases and 2 bases, in that order; junction bases with no gene match: 5. Germline V gene lookup returns CDR1 SGHRS and CDR2 YFSETQ. The DNA of the CDR3 is TGCGCCAGCAGCCAGAGCGGGAGGACCACAGATACGCAGTATTTT. This gives the protein CASSQSGRTTDTQYF.

The J gene is TRBJ1-6, the V gene TRBV7-9; D possibly corresponds to TRBD1 (6 bases). The CDR3 has 15 residues. From germline, CDR1 is SEHNR and CDR2 FQNEAQ (reference sequence). With 4 bases removed from V and 4 bases from J, the gap between germline ends came to 11 bases. CDR3 in amino acids: CASSSLDRYNSPLHF. For the CDR3, the DNA is TGTGCCAGCAGCTCGTTAGACAGGTATAATTCACCCCTCCACTTT.

The chain uses TRBV18 and TRBJ1-5, with 8 bases identical to TRBD1. The germline V gene encodes CDR1 KGHSH and CDR2 LQKENI. This CDR3 has 14 residues. V lost 2 bases and J lost 6; bases outside the gene matches: 3. CDR3 sequence reads: CASSPSTGAQPQHF. The DNA of the CDR3 is TGTGCCAGCTCACCATCGACAGGGGCTCAGCCCCAGCATTTT.

V and J are TRBV4-1 and TRBJ2-1; D is uncertain. Germline assignment: CDR1 MGHRA and CDR2 YSYEKL. The CDR3 loop spans 16 amino acids. V lost 4 bases to trimming and J lost 0 bases, with 13 bases between them. The CDR3 DNA sequence: TGCGCCAGCAGCCCCACCACCGCGAGCTCCTACAATGAGCAGTTCTTC. Amino acids: CASSPTTASSYNEQFF.

This chain joins TRBV19 and TRBJ1-5; a possible D gene is TRBD1 (6 bases). CDR1 is LNHDA and CDR2 is SQIVND in the germline V gene (reference sequence). The CDR3 is made up of 16 amino acids. V was shortened by 4 bases and J by 1 base, with 14 bases between the two germline ends. The CDR3 region is CASSTQGQLSNQPQHF. CDR3 DNA sequence: TGTGCCAGTAGTACACAGGGACAATTAAGCAATCAGCCCCAGCATTTT.

This clone came up once. The chain joins TRBV7-2 to TRBJ1-2; D remains ambiguous. Trimming left V 5 bases short and J 0 bases short, with 16 bases between. The CDR3 sequence is 16 residues long. In germline, CDR1 is SGHTA, CDR2 FQGNSA. The chain's CDR3 is CASSPGGSSTNYGYTF. DNA of the CDR3: TGTGCCAGCAGCCCAGGAGGTTCCAGCACTAACTATGGCTACACCTTC.